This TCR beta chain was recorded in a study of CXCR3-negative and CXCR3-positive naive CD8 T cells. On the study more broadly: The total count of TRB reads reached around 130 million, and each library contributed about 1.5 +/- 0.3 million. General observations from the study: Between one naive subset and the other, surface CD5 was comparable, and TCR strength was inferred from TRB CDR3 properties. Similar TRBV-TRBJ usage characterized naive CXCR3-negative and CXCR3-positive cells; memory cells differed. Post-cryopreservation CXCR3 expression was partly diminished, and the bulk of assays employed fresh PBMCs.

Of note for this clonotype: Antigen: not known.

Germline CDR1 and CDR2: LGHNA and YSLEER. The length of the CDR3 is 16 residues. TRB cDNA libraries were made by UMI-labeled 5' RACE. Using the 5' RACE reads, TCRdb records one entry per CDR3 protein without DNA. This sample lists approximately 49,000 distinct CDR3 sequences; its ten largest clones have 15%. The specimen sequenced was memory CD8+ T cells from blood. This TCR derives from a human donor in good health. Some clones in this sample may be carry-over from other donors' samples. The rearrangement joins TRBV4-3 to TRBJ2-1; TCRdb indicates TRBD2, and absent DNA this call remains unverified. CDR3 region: CASSQDGGLGGDEQFF.